The rows below give T cell receptor beta chains drawn from one sample of a study of T-cell memory formation after mild COVID-19. TCRdb recomputed calls from the 5' RACE reads with MiXCR, one row per CDR3 protein. The table shows more than 250,000 distinct CDR3 sequences, with 15% to 20% occurring only once. The sequencing sample was made of PBMCs or a T cell subset sorted from them (not recorded which). All receptors derive from a man between 18 and 35 years old who had mild COVID-19 (a few samples of this study predate the infection). Cell type and time point are not known. The CDR3 runs from the conserved cysteine through the conserved F or W. Each record gives: CDR3 DNA, CDR3 protein, clone size, CDR3 length, J gene, D gene, V gene. D genes are given only for firm matches. Where a row states a size, it is once, few, many or the class of an expanded clone; other rows omit it.

CDR3nt: TGTGCCAGCCTGGAGGGGTTATCTACGGATACGCAGTATTTT; CDR3aa: CASLEGLSTDTQYF; abundance: -; len: 14; j_gene: TRBJ2-3; d_gene: -; v_gene: TRBV2
CDR3nt: TGCAGTGCTATATCCGGGGCCGTAAAGAATCAGCCCCAGCATTTT; CDR3aa: CSAISGAVKNQPQHF; abundance: few; len: 15; j_gene: TRBJ1-5; d_gene: -; v_gene: TRBV20-1
CDR3nt: TGTGCCGGGGGGGCGGGACACAATGAGCAGTTCTTC; CDR3aa: CAGGAGHNEQFF; abundance: -; len: 12; j_gene: TRBJ2-1; d_gene: -; v_gene: TRBV11-3
CDR3nt: TGTGCCAGCAGTATCAGGGGTGACACTGAAGCTTTCTTT; CDR3aa: CASSIRGDTEAFF; abundance: -; len: 13; j_gene: TRBJ1-1; d_gene: -; v_gene: TRBV12-3/TRBV12-4
CDR3nt: TGTGCCAGCAGTTTATCTGGACTAGTCTATGAGCAGTTCTTC; CDR3aa: CASSLSGLVYEQFF; abundance: -; len: 14; j_gene: TRBJ2-1; d_gene: TRBD2; v_gene: TRBV27
CDR3nt: TGTGCCACCAGCAGAGAAATGGTATCTAACTCTGGAAACACCATATATTTT; CDR3aa: CATSREMVSNSGNTIYF; abundance: many; len: 17; j_gene: TRBJ1-3; d_gene: -; v_gene: TRBV15
CDR3nt: TGTGCCAGCAGTTCCGGACAGGGGGCTCAATACGAGCAGTACTTC; CDR3aa: CASSSGQGAQYEQYF; abundance: -; len: 15; j_gene: TRBJ2-7; d_gene: TRBD1; v_gene: TRBV6-5
CDR3nt: TGCGCCAGCAGCCCCCGGGACAGCCATCCCTACGAGCAGTACTTC; CDR3aa: CASSPRDSHPYEQYF; abundance: -; len: 15; j_gene: TRBJ2-7; d_gene: TRBD1; v_gene: TRBV5-1
CDR3nt: TGCAGCGTTGCCGATGAGCAGTTCTTC; CDR3aa: CSVADEQFF; abundance: many; len: 9; j_gene: TRBJ2-1; d_gene: -; v_gene: TRBV29-1
CDR3nt: TGCGCCAGCAGCCAAAGTCCGAGCAACAACTATGGCTACACCTTC; CDR3aa: CASSQSPSNNYGYTF; abundance: few; len: 15; j_gene: TRBJ1-2; d_gene: -; v_gene: TRBV4-3
CDR3nt: TGTGCCAGCAGTTTCCAGGGTAGCAATCAGCCCCAGCATTTT; CDR3aa: CASSFQGSNQPQHF; abundance: -; len: 14; j_gene: TRBJ1-5; d_gene: -; v_gene: TRBV12-3/TRBV12-4
CDR3nt: TGTGCCAGCAGTCGACAGGTCTTGCAGCCCCAGCATTTT; CDR3aa: CASSRQVLQPQHF; abundance: -; len: 13; j_gene: TRBJ1-5; d_gene: -; v_gene: TRBV7-2
CDR3nt: TGCGCCAGCAGCCAAGACGACAGGGGGAACTATGGCTACACCTTC; CDR3aa: CASSQDDRGNYGYTF; abundance: -; len: 15; j_gene: TRBJ1-2; d_gene: TRBD1; v_gene: TRBV4-1
CDR3nt: TGCGCCAGCAGCCAAGCGGCAGGGGATCAGCCCCAGCATTTT; CDR3aa: CASSQAAGDQPQHF; abundance: -; len: 14; j_gene: TRBJ1-5; d_gene: -; v_gene: TRBV4-1
CDR3nt: TGTGCCAGCAGCCAAGAGTCAGTCTATGGCTACACCTTC; CDR3aa: CASSQESVYGYTF; abundance: -; len: 13; j_gene: TRBJ1-2; d_gene: -; v_gene: TRBV3-1
CDR3nt: TGTGCCACCAGCAGGGGCTCCTACAATGAGCAGTTCTTC; CDR3aa: CATSRGSYNEQFF; abundance: -; len: 13; j_gene: TRBJ2-1; d_gene: -; v_gene: TRBV24-1
CDR3nt: TGCGCCAGCAGCTTGGGCAGGGGGAACTACAATGAGCAGTTCTTC; CDR3aa: CASSLGRGNYNEQFF; abundance: few; len: 15; j_gene: TRBJ2-1; d_gene: TRBD1; v_gene: TRBV5-1
CDR3nt: TGCAGTGCTAGAATCGAGGCCGATGGCTACACCTTC; CDR3aa: CSARIEADGYTF; abundance: -; len: 12; j_gene: TRBJ1-2; d_gene: -; v_gene: TRBV20-1
CDR3nt: TGTGCCAGCAGCTTAGGAGAATTAGGGGTGGGCAATCAGCCCCAGCATTTT; CDR3aa: CASSLGELGVGNQPQHF; abundance: few; len: 17; j_gene: TRBJ1-5; d_gene: -; v_gene: TRBV7-9
CDR3nt: TGTGCCAGCAGCCATTCGAACTATGGCTACACCTTC; CDR3aa: CASSHSNYGYTF; abundance: many; len: 12; j_gene: TRBJ1-2; d_gene: -; v_gene: TRBV7-2
CDR3nt: TGCGCCAGCAGCCTACAAGAGAACACTGAAGCTTTCTTT; CDR3aa: CASSLQENTEAFF; abundance: many; len: 13; j_gene: TRBJ1-1; d_gene: -; v_gene: TRBV4-3
CDR3nt: TGTGCCAGCAGCATCCCCCCCCGCTATGGCTACACCTTC; CDR3aa: CASSIPPRYGYTF; abundance: -; len: 13; j_gene: TRBJ1-2; d_gene: -; v_gene: TRBV5-6
CDR3nt: TGTGCCATCACCAACCCTAGCGGGGGGTACAATGAGCAGTTCTTC; CDR3aa: CAITNPSGGYNEQFF; abundance: -; len: 15; j_gene: TRBJ2-1; d_gene: TRBD2; v_gene: TRBV10-3